This section outlines one T cell receptor beta chain sequence together with its context. The antigen is not known. This specimen comes from a study of monozygotic twins with inflammatory bowel disease. General study points: Among T cells, the various subtypes were not distinguishable. Healthy twins shared more clonotypes with others than IBD patients, most markedly active ones.

This CDR3 contains 15 residues. Germline V CDR1 and CDR2: LGHNA, YSLEER. UMIs bearing a 6-nucleotide sample barcode were added through template switching. TCRdb reprocessed the 5' RACE reads and stores each CDR3 protein as one record, lacking DNA. The listing records approximately 400,000 distinct CDR3 sequences. Without any T cell sorting, total RNA was isolated from whole blood. V is TRBV4-3 and J is TRBJ2-7; TCRdb's assignment of TRBD2 cannot be checked, as there is no DNA. The TCR sequence derives from a human donor with ulcerative colitis or Crohn's disease, or a healthy co-twin of an affected twin (not recorded which). The sequencing sample was made of blood. CDR3 region: CASSQVSEASYEQYF.